Listed here are 15 T cell receptor beta chains from one sample, sequenced in a study of T cell responses to AZD1222 COVID-19 vaccine. Assay: immunoSEQ multiplex PCR; the TCRdb copy retains only in-frame clones and omits some. The sample yields about 110,000 clones, 80% to 90% seen once. Here the sequenced sample was peripheral blood, taken 28 days after the second AZD1222 dose. The source is an adult who received the AZD1222 COVID-19 vaccine.

The chain couples TRBV11-3 to TRBJ1-1; D unresolved. The germline CDR1 and CDR2 sequences are SGHNT and YENEEA. CDR3 length: 13 residues. The V end was cut by 4 bases, the J end by 3 bases, with 9 bases between. CDR3 DNA: TGTGCCAGCAGCTGGGTCGGGGACACTGAAGCTTTCTTT. As protein: CASSWVGDTEAFF.

The gene calls are TRBV11-3 and TRBJ2-5; possibly TRBD2 for D (5 bases). The germline V gene has CDR1 SGHNT and CDR2 YENEEA. This CDR3 region has 14 residues. V was clipped by 5 bases and J by 1 base, with 11 bases between them. CDR3 in amino acids: CASSARTGQETQYF. In nucleotides, the CDR3 is TGTGCCAGCAGCGCCAGGACTGGCCAAGAGACCCAGTACTTC.

The V call is TRBV6-4, the J call TRBJ1-2; D not resolved. CDR3 size: 17 residues. V was clipped by 2 bases and J by 8 bases, with 24 bases between them. Looked up from germline, CDR1 is MRHNA and CDR2 is SNTAGT. The CDR3 sequence is CASSDPDPPGGLEGYTF. DNA of the CDR3: TGTGCCAGCAGTGACCCGGATCCCCCGGGAGGGTTGGAGGGCTACACCTTC.

This sequence joins TRBV7-9 and TRBJ2-7; a possible D gene is TRBD2 (5 bases). The V gene's germline CDR1 is SEHNR and CDR2 FQNEAQ (reference sequence). V lost 6 bases to trimming and J lost 5 bases, with 14 bases between them. The CDR3 loop spans 13 amino acids. DNA of the CDR3: TGTGCCAGCAGTTTACGGGATCCCAACGAGCAGTACTTC. It encodes CASSLRDPNEQYF.

The chain combines TRBV5-6 with TRBJ2-7; D ambiguous. Germline CDR1 SGHDT, CDR2 YYEEEE. This CDR3 has 13 amino acids. Between the trimmed V and J ends, which lost 2 bases and 4 bases, there was a span of 10 bases. CDR3 sequence (DNA): TGTGCCAGCAGCTTAGCATTGAGGTACGAGCAGTACTTC. As protein: CASSLALRYEQYF.

In nucleotides, the CDR3 is TGTGCCAGCAGCATCGTAGGGGGAGAAGCATCCTACGAGCAGTACTTC. This encodes CASSIVGGEASYEQYF. The gene calls are TRBV7-9 and TRBJ2-7; D might be TRBD1 (6 bases). Germline lookup yields CDR1 SEHNR and CDR2 FQNEAQ (reference sequence). The germline V and J ends were trimmed by 5 bases and 1 base, with 18 bases remaining between them. CDR3 length: 16 residues.

The chain has TRBV5-1 and TRBJ1-3; the D gene is possibly TRBD1 (5 bases). Germline V gene lookup returns CDR1 SGHRS and CDR2 YFSETQ. The CDR3 runs to 14 residues. Trimming shortened V by 3 bases and J by 0 bases, and 7 bases separated the two germline ends. CDR3 in DNA: TGCGCCAGCAGCTCGCAGGGCTCTGGAAACACCATATATTTT. This sequence encodes CASSSQGSGNTIYF.

This chain joins TRBV28 and TRBJ2-1, with TRBD2 matching 14 bases. V shed 4 bases and J 7 bases; nucleotides not matched to a gene: 3. Germline CDR1 is MDHEN and CDR2 is SYDVKM. The CDR3 has 15 amino acids. Here the CDR3 reads CASSSGTSGRNEQFF. CDR3 coding DNA: TGTGCCAGCAGTTCCGGGACTAGCGGGAGAAATGAGCAGTTCTTC.

The genes are TRBV7-9 and TRBJ2-3, with TRBD2 matching over 14 bases. V gave up 5 bases and J gave up 4 bases; unmatched junction bases: 2. Germline CDR1 and CDR2: SEHNR and FQNEAQ (reference sequence). The CDR3 is made up of 15 amino acids. The CDR3 DNA reads as TGTGCCAGCAGCACGGGACTAGCGGGAGCAGATACGCAGTATTTT. Translated: CASSTGLAGADTQYF.

The chain combines TRBV9 with TRBJ1-5; 7 bases are shared with TRBD1. The CDR3 covers 14 residues. The germline V gene has CDR1 SGDLS and CDR2 YYNGEE. J lost 4 bases, V lost 3 bases, and 4 bases had no gene match. The CDR3 DNA reads as TGTGCCAGCAGCGCGGGACAGACTAATCAGCCCCAGCATTTT. Its translation: CASSAGQTNQPQHF.

This rearrangement joins TRBV21-1 to TRBJ1-2. TRBV21-1 is recorded as a pseudogene. This CDR3 contains 15 residues. Written as DNA, the CDR3 is TGTGCCAGCAGCCGTCGCCCTCCTACTAACTATGGCTACACCTTC. This gives the protein CASSRRPPTNYGYTF.

The CDR3 protein is CASSLRRNAYNSPLHF. CDR3 sequence (DNA): TGTGCCAGCAGCTTACGGAGGAACGCCTATAATTCACCCCTCCACTTT. This chain joins TRBV7-8 and TRBJ1-6, with D unresolved. Germline CDR1 is SGHVS and CDR2 is FQNEAQ. V was shortened by 2 bases and J by 2 bases, with 10 bases between the two germline ends. This CDR3 is built from 16 residues.

This chain links TRBV4-2 with TRBJ2-2, with 10 bases fitting TRBD2. Trimming at V came to 1 base and at J to 7 bases, leaving 9 bases not matched to a gene. Germline lookup yields CDR1 LGHNA and CDR2 YNFKEQ. The CDR3 has 17 residues. The CDR3 DNA is TGTGCCAGCAGCCAAGTTTTAGCGGGGGGAGTTGGCGGGGAGCTGTTTTTT. Its translation is CASSQVLAGGVGGELFF.

This clone appeared a few times. The CDR3 DNA follows: TGTGCCAGCAGTCCCTCCCGGGGGATCGCTGAAAAACTGTTTTTT. As protein: CASSPSRGIAEKLFF. The chain couples TRBV28 to TRBJ1-4, with D tentatively TRBD1 (5 bases). The length of the CDR3 is 15 residues. The germline gives CDR1 MDHEN, CDR2 SYDVKM. Trimming removed 5 bases from V and 7 bases from J, with 17 bases in between.

The genes are TRBV6-5 and TRBJ1-2; D is ambiguous. The CDR3 loop spans 15 amino acids. Germline lookup yields CDR1 MNHEY and CDR2 SVGAGI. Trimming stripped 8 bases from V and 2 bases from J, with 18 bases between. The CDR3, as DNA: TGTGCCAGCGCGATAACCTCAAGAATAAACTATGGCTACACCTTC. It is translated as CASAITSRINYGYTF.